The 13 T cell receptor beta chains below all came from one sample that was sequenced in a study of blood T cell repertoires in COVID-19. Using immunoSEQ multiplex PCR, the repertoire was profiled, and TCRdb retains in-frame clones only, with some absent. The table has over 100,000 clones, 75% to 90% seen once; the top ten hold approximately 7.9%. The sequenced material came from peripheral blood. These receptors all stem from a man in his 70s with acute or convalescent COVID-19.

The table lists this clone with a count of one. V and J are TRBV7-8 and TRBJ1-1; no definite D call. The CDR3 has 14 amino acids. Germline V lookup: CDR1 SGHVS, CDR2 FQNEAQ. The V gene lost 6 bases and the J gene lost 2 bases, with 13 bases spanning the gap. CDR3 nucleotide sequence: TGTGCCAGCAGGGGTCGGGAGCCTAACACTGAAGCTTTCTTT. As protein: CASRGREPNTEAFF.

The CDR3 DNA is TGTGCCAGCTTACCGGGACAGCCTAATGAAAAACTGTTTTTT. It is translated as CASLPGQPNEKLFF. This chain links TRBV6-5 with TRBJ1-4, with 7 bases that match TRBD1. CDR1 MNHEY and CDR2 SVGAGI come from the germline V gene. The trim removed 8 bases at V and 3 bases at J, leaving 6 bases unmatched. The CDR3 totals 14 residues.

The J gene is TRBJ1-5, the V gene TRBV20-1; no definite D call. Deletions cut 3 bases from V and 0 bases from J, with 9 bases between. The CDR3 runs to 14 residues. CDR1 and CDR2 (germline): DFQATT, SNEGSKA (reference sequence). The CDR3 region is CSASPPNSNQPQHF. The DNA of the CDR3 is TGCAGTGCTAGTCCCCCTAATAGCAATCAGCCCCAGCATTTT.

This clone has a single count. The gene calls are TRBV12-3 or TRBV12-4 and TRBJ2-3, with a weak D call TRBD2 (5 bases). V was trimmed by 2 bases and J by 10 bases, leaving 13 bases between them. This CDR3 region has 13 residues. The CDR3: CASSLRREGPQYF. In DNA form, the CDR3 reads TGTGCCAGCAGTTTACGCCGGGAAGGGCCGCAGTATTTT.

The J gene is TRBJ2-3, the V gene TRBV5-1; a weak D match, TRBD1 (5 bases). CDR1 is SGHRS and CDR2 is YFSETQ in the germline V gene. The CDR3 is made up of 14 amino acids. Trimming shortened V by 4 bases and J by 4 bases, and 13 bases separated the two germline ends. The CDR3 sequence: CASSPGNNADTQYF. CDR3 coding DNA: TGCGCCAGCAGCCCAGGGAATAACGCAGATACGCAGTATTTT. Complete variable domain (other parts from reference TRBV5-1 and TRBJ2-3): KAGVTQTPRYLIKTRGQQVTLSCSPISGHRSVSWYQQTPGQGLQFLFEYFSETQRNKGNFPGRFSGRQFSNSRSEMNVSTLELGDSALYLCASSPGNNADTQYFGPGTRLTVL.

J is TRBJ1-4 and V is TRBV15; no reliable D call. Germline V lookup: CDR1 LNHNV, CDR2 YYDKDF (reference sequence). The CDR3 is made up of 16 amino acids. V shed 0 bases and J shed 2 bases, with 10 bases lying between them. Here the CDR3 reads CATSRDFRGTNEKLFF. The CDR3, as DNA: TGTGCCACCAGCAGAGATTTCAGAGGGACTAATGAAAAACTGTTTTTT.

The chain carries TRBV5-6 and TRBJ1-3; D unclear. Germline loops: CDR1 SGHDT, CDR2 YYEEEE. The V gene lost 6 bases and the J gene lost 1 base, with 14 bases spanning the gap. There are 15 residues in the CDR3. The CDR3 nucleotides are TGTGCCAGCAACATAAACCCGGGGTCTGGAAACACCATATATTTT. Translated: CASNINPGSGNTIYF.

On this clone itself: The sample contains more than one DNA sequence encoding this CDR3. The chain has TRBV7-2 and TRBJ1-6, with a possible D match to TRBD1 (5 bases). The CDR3 contains 14 residues. Germline loops: CDR1 SGHTA, CDR2 FQGNSA. With 2 bases removed from V and 4 bases from J, the gap between germline ends came to 6 bases. CDR3 loop: CASSLQGYNSPLHF. CDR3 in DNA: TGTGCCAGCAGCTTACAGGGATATAATTCACCCCTCCACTTT.

V is TRBV21-1 and J is TRBJ2-2; TRBD2 is taken as the D call from the table, unchecked against the DNA. TRBV21-1 is a recognized pseudogene. The CDR3 has 15 amino acids. The CDR3 DNA reads as TGTGCCAGCAGCAATCAGGGGAGGGGCACCGGGGAGCTGTTTTTT. Encoded protein: CASSNQGRGTGELFF.

The chain is built from TRBV28 and TRBJ1-1, with D uncertain. The CDR3 sequence is 14 residues long. V lost 8 bases and J 1 base, leaving 14 bases between the germline ends. In germline, CDR1 is MDHEN, CDR2 SYDVKM. CDR3 amino acids: CASVDLTKNTEAFF. The CDR3 DNA reads as TGTGCCAGCGTGGACTTGACAAAGAACACTGAAGCTTTCTTT.

This clone showed up just a few times. The V and J genes are TRBV23-1 and TRBJ2-6, with D uncertain. TRBV23-1 is an ORF; its function is uncertain. Trimming left V 4 bases short and J 0 bases short, with 7 bases between. This CDR3 contains 15 residues. The CDR3 loop reads CASSLSYSGANVLTF. The CDR3 DNA sequence: TGCGCCAGCAGTCTTAGCTACTCTGGGGCCAACGTCCTGACTTTC.

The chain is built from TRBV7-2 and TRBJ2-3; D remains unclear. Germline V gene sequence: CDR1 SGHTA, CDR2 FQGNSA. The CDR3 is 11 amino acids. V lost 4 bases and J 5 bases, leaving 4 bases between the germline ends. In DNA form, the CDR3 reads TGTGCCAGCAGCTCCAGAGATACGCAGTATTTT. Protein sequence: CASSSRDTQYF.

This chain uses TRBV19 with TRBJ1-5; tentatively, D is TRBD1 (5 bases). The germline V gene has CDR1 LNHDA and CDR2 SQIVND (reference sequence). Trimming took 5 bases from V and 1 from J, leaving 12 bases between them. The CDR3 contains 15 residues. CDR3 protein: CASSFSQGSNQPQHF. The CDR3 DNA sequence: TGTGCCAGTAGTTTCTCGCAGGGAAGCAATCAGCCCCAGCATTTT.